Included here is one T cell receptor (beta chain) sequence, with context. The sample originates from a study of blood T cell repertoires in COVID-19. The CDR3 totals 14 residues. Germline assignment: CDR1 MNHEY and CDR2 SVGAGI. V lost 2 bases to trimming and J lost 0 bases; unmatched junction nucleotides: 0. Study processing details: Estimated nucleated cell counts came from reference gene primer amplification. Measured with immunoSEQ multiplex PCR; TCRdb has only the in-frame clones, and not every one. The V and J calls and clone size are taken from that table; D and trimming were inferred from the DNA. The repertoire has some 140,000 clones, about four fifths of them found once; the top ten carry approximately 18%.

The V and J genes are TRBV6-5 and TRBJ1-1; 7 bases match TRBD1. The sequenced sample was peripheral blood. This TCR derives from a woman aged 80 or over with acute or convalescent COVID-19. CDR3 bases: TGTGCCAGCAGTTACACAGGGGTGAACACTGAAGCTTTCTTT. It codes for CASSYTGVNTEAFF.